The table lists the clone carrying this TCR beta chain with many counts. Its specificity is unknown. This sample was taken from a study of response to subunit inactivated influenza vaccine. Study-wide points: It was suggested by the authors that few new T cells are recruited by each seasonal influenza vaccination.

TCRdb recomputed calls from the RT-PCR reads with MiXCR, one row per CDR3 protein. The repertoire holds approximately 730,000 distinct CDR3 sequences, with approximately 14% as singletons. This receptor was obtained from a man aged 50-59 years who received an inactivated influenza vaccine. The starting material was PBMCs from blood, obtained 14 to 15 days before vaccination.

CDR3 sequence (DNA): TGTGCCAGCAGCCAAGTGATCTCCCCCCAAAGCTCCTACAATGAGCAGTTCTTC. Encoded protein: CASSQVISPQSSYNEQFF. This rearrangement joins TRBV3-1 to TRBJ2-1; D call uncertain. Germline V gene lookup returns CDR1 LGHDT and CDR2 YNNKEL (reference sequence). The CDR3 length is 18 residues. V lost 1 base and J lost 0, with 16 bases in between.